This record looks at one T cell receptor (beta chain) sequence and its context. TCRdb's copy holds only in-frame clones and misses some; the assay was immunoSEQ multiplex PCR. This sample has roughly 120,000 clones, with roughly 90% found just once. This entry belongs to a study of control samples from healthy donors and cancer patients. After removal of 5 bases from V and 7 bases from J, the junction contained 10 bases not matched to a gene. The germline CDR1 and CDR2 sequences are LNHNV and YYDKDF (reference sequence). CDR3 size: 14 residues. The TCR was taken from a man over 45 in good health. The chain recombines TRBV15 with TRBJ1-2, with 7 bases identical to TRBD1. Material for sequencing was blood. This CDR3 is CATSAMTGRVGYTF. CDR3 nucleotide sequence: TGTGCCACCAGCGCCATGACAGGGAGAGTTGGCTACACCTTC.